The sequence of this T cell receptor beta chain was determined in a study of blood T cell repertoires in COVID-19 (dated by TCRdb to between 2020 and 2021). Background on the whole study: Samples covering the acute and convalescent phases of COVID-19 were provided by collaborators in the United States, Italy and Spain. The material from the prospective study consisted of cDNA or gDNA derived from T cells, B-cell-depleted T cells, or PBMCs. The dataset comprised deeply sampled blood TCRbeta repertoires from subjects exposed to, actively infected with, or recovered from COVID-19. The repertoires were released in a freely available public database meant as a resource for research on the immune response to SARS-CoV-2. The samples were drawn from the first 160 participants of the ongoing ImmuneRACE study and from 1,254 subjects provided by 6 global collaborators. Nearly every sample came with metadata listing a de-identified subject ID, COVID-19 status, age in years and sex. HLA class I and class II types, where available, came from metadata supplied by the sample provider rather than from assay-based typing. What the research found in general, with its limitations: The amount of clinical and demographic metadata varied by source and participant and was provided uncurated.

TCRbeta CDR3 regions were amplified from genomic DNA by means of the immunoSEQ Assay, a bias-controlled multiplex PCR. The authors' analysis ran thus. Within the assay, amplification of reference gene primers was used to estimate how many nucleated cells each sample contained. To quantify the absolute abundance of each unique TCRbeta CDR3 rearrangement, sequence reads were collapsed and filtered. Productive Simpson clonality was computed per sample as the square root of Simpson's diversity index over productive rearrangements. In its TCRdb copy, this immuneACCESS table keeps in-frame sequences only and misses some clones. Where compared with another copy, unresolved V genes explain less than half of these, and the others have no known cause. D and trimming were read from the DNA, whereas the V and J calls and clone size are those reported in that table. The sample table records some 200,000 clones; 80% of these occur just once. The top ten clonotypes cover 7.2% of the sample.

The germline V end is reduced by 1 base and the J end by 4 bases; junction bases left unmatched: 5. There are 16 amino acids in the CDR3, from cysteine to phenylalanine inclusive. Only the CDR3 portion is preserved as DNA: 48 bases, with reading frame beginning at the first base. As encoded in the germline V gene, CDR1 is LGHNA while CDR2 is YNFKEQ. In regard to this clone: Its antigen is unknown. No base-level quality is on record; no much larger clone is a single base apart.

The collaborating institutions used their own protocols to collect whole blood in K2EDTA tubes. For TCRbeta analysis, collaborator samples were shipped as frozen whole blood, as isolated PBMCs, or as DNA extracted from either sample type. The receptor comes from a woman in her seventies with acute or convalescent COVID-19. This chain is built from TRBV4-2 and TRBJ2-2, and 8 bases in between align with TRBD2. What was sequenced was peripheral blood. CDR3 loop: CASSQVQTSVTGELFF. Here is the DNA: TGTGCCAGCAGCCAAGTTCAGACTAGCGTCACCGGGGAGCTGTTTTTT.